The 22 T cell receptor beta chains below come from one sample, sequenced in a study of T cells of healthy individuals (dated by TCRdb to about 2018). Library prep was done by 5' RACE. Reads for this sample came from an Illumina MiSeq. TCRdb reanalyzed the raw reads on its own, using fastp at Q25 for trimming and MiXCR for clone calling, and kept in-frame beta chains. Every entry covers one CDR3 protein and lists the most common genes and DNA from its rows. The sample contains around 100,000 distinct CDR3 sequences, approximately 15% of them found a single time. Together, the top ten hold 6.2% of the sample. These receptors all stem from a human donor in good health.

This clonotype came up a few times. The CDR3 spells CASSDFKSYEQYF. DNA of the CDR3: TGCGCCAGCAGCGATTTCAAGTCCTACGAGCAGTACTTC. The chain uses TRBV5-1 and TRBJ2-7; D call uncertain. The CDR3 spans 13 residues. Germline V gene lookup returns CDR1 SGHRS and CDR2 YFSETQ. Between the trimmed V and J ends, which lost 4 bases and 1 base, there was a span of 9 bases.

A few counts support this clonotype. The chain combines TRBV12-3 or TRBV12-4 with TRBJ2-2, with D unresolved. The CDR3 spans 14 residues. Trimming took 8 bases from V and 0 from J, leaving 10 bases between them. The CDR3 reads CASVNGSNTGELFF. CDR3 sequence (DNA): TGTGCCAGCGTGAACGGATCGAACACCGGGGAGCTGTTTTTT.

This clonotype has a count of ten or more. At one of its ends the junction is not consistent with the germline gene, which may arise from a read error. The chain recombines TRBV20-1 with TRBJ1-1; D gene ambiguous. Germline V gene lookup returns CDR1 DFQATT and CDR2 SNEGSKA (reference sequence). This CDR3 has 13 amino acids. The CDR3 bases are TGCAGTGCTAGCGGAGGGATGAAGACTGAAGCTTTCTTT. Translation gives CSASGGMKTEAFF.

This clonotype was found a few times. The rearrangement joins TRBV28 to TRBJ2-3, with 12 positions matching TRBD1. The CDR3 is 15 amino acids. After removal of 6 bases from V and 2 bases from J, the junction contained 3 bases not matched to a gene. CDR1 is MDHEN and CDR2 is SYDVKM in the germline V gene. CDR3 sequence reads: CASRGQGAATDTQYF. CDR3 nucleotide sequence: TGTGCCAGCAGGGGACAGGGGGCAGCCACAGATACGCAGTATTTT.

In its sample, this clonotype was seen a few times. The chain employs TRBV10-3 and TRBJ2-4; TRBD1 aligns across 9 bases. CDR3 length: 12 amino acids. The trim removed 4 bases at V and 12 bases at J, leaving 4 bases unmatched. In germline, CDR1 is ENHRY, CDR2 SYGVKD. CDR3 nucleotides: TGTGCCATCAGTGGTTCGGGACAGGGTCAGTACTTC. Translated, it gives CAISGSGQGQYF.

This clonotype was detected a few times. The chain uses TRBV7-9 and TRBJ1-1; D might be TRBD1 (5 bases). This CDR3 contains 10 residues. Germline lookup yields CDR1 SEHNR and CDR2 FQNEAQ (reference sequence). Trimming took 8 bases from V and 11 from J, leaving 12 bases between them. CDR3 protein: CASLGVAAFF. The CDR3 bases are TGTGCCAGCTTAGGGGTGGCGGCTTTCTTT.

V is TRBV24-1 and J is TRBJ2-3; 9 positions match TRBD1. The CDR3 is 14 amino acids. With 10 bases clipped from V and 6 bases from J, the junction kept 10 bases outside the gene matches. Germline values: CDR1 KGHDR, CDR2 SFDVKD. CDR3 nucleotides: TGTGCCACAGCCCTGGGACAGGGCGCCGATACGCAGTATTTT. It codes for CATALGQGADTQYF.

This clonotype was counted between two and nine times. The chain carries TRBV6-2 or TRBV6-3 and TRBJ2-3; possibly TRBD1 or TRBD2 for D (5 bases each). This CDR3 contains 14 residues. Germline lookup yields CDR1 MNHEY and CDR2 SVGEGT. The germline V and J ends were trimmed by 4 bases and 0 bases, with 8 bases remaining between them. The chain's CDR3 is CASSSGRSTDTQYF. The CDR3 coding sequence is TGTGCCAGCAGTTCGGGACGCAGCACAGATACGCAGTATTTT.

This clonotype appeared a few times. The chain has TRBV3-1 and TRBJ2-3; no firm D call. The ends were cut back, 1 base at V and 7 bases at J, with 6 bases in the middle. Germline assignment: CDR1 LGHDT and CDR2 YNNKEL (reference sequence). The CDR3 sequence is 12 residues long. The CDR3 protein is CASSQVQYTQYF. In DNA form, the CDR3 reads TGTGCCAGCAGCCAAGTGCAATATACGCAGTATTTT.

The chain has TRBV27 and TRBJ2-1; 12 nucleotides match TRBD2. The CDR3 is made up of 13 amino acids. Trimming removed 6 bases from V and 8 bases from J; junction bases left unmatched: 2. The germline V gene encodes CDR1 MNHEY and CDR2 SMNVEV (reference sequence). The CDR3: CASRPSGRDEQFF. The DNA of the CDR3 is TGTGCCAGCAGGCCTAGCGGGAGGGATGAGCAGTTCTTC.

J is TRBJ2-1 and V is TRBV9; D gene ambiguous. V was pared by 4 bases and J by 0 bases, with 11 bases between. Per the germline V gene, CDR1 is SGDLS and CDR2 is YYNGEE. The CDR3 covers 15 residues. The CDR3, as DNA: TGTGCCAGCAGCCCCCGGGCGAGCTCCTACAATGAGCAGTTCTTC. Amino acid sequence: CASSPRASSYNEQFF. The full variable domain, rest sourced from reference TRBV9 and TRBJ2-1, is DSGVTQTPKHLITATGQRVTLRCSPRSGDLSVYWYQQSLDQGLQFLIQYYNGEERAKGNILERFSAQQFPDLHSELNLSSLELGDSALYFCASSPRASSYNEQFFGPGTRLTVL.

This clonotype was detected many times. The rearrangement links TRBV7-2 to TRBJ2-1, with 10 nucleotides matching TRBD2. Trimming removed 1 base from V and 9 bases from J; junction bases left unmatched: 6. Germline values: CDR1 SGHTA, CDR2 FQGNSA. The CDR3 extends over 15 amino acids. DNA of the CDR3: TGTGCCAGCAGCTTAGGTCTAGCGGGAGTGGGTGAGCAGTTCTTC. Residues: CASSLGLAGVGEQFF.

Only a few counts were recorded for this clonotype. The chain joins TRBV7-2 to TRBJ2-3; 9 bases match TRBD2. The ends lost 5 bases at V and 2 bases at J; junction bases unmatched: 11. CDR1 and CDR2 from the germline V gene are SGHTA and FQGNSA. The CDR3 has 17 amino acids. CDR3 in DNA: TGTGCCAGCAGCACGCATCCGGGACTAGCATTCACAGATACGCAGTATTTT. Its translation: CASSTHPGLAFTDTQYF. Drawing the rest from reference TRBV7-2 and TRBJ2-3, the complete variable domain is GAGVSQSPSNKVTEKGKDVELRCDPISGHTALYWYRQSLGQGLEFLIYFQGNSAPDKSGLPSDRFSAERTGGSVSTLTIQRTQQEDSAVYLCASSTHPGLAFTDTQYFGPGTRLTVL.

This clonotype was counted a few times. CDR3 nucleotide sequence: TGTGCCAGCAGCGACTACAGGGTTGCTGGGTGGGACCGACCTGGGGGGATTCAGCCCCAGCATTTT. The encoded protein is CASSDYRVAGWDRPGGIQPQHF. J is TRBJ1-5 and V is TRBV25-1; D possibly corresponds to TRBD1 (6 bases). Germline values: CDR1 MGHDK, CDR2 SYGVNS. V was trimmed by 6 bases and J by 6 bases, leaving 39 bases between them. This CDR3 has 22 residues.

The rearrangement links TRBV7-2 to TRBJ2-2; 7 bases fit TRBD1. V shed 4 bases, J shed 3 bases, and the junction held 2 bases outside the gene matches. Germline values: CDR1 SGHTA, CDR2 FQGNSA. This CDR3 contains 14 residues. The CDR3 region is CASSSDRDTGELFF. CDR3 in DNA: TGTGCCAGCAGCTCCGACAGGGACACCGGGGAGCTGTTTTTT.

The sample holds one count of this clonotype. The CDR3 region has the DNA TGTGCCAGCAGCCCACTTGGGGGGCCGTCAGGGGAGACCCAGTACTTC. Its translation is CASSPLGGPSGETQYF. The chain uses TRBV7-3 and TRBJ2-5, with D possibly being TRBD1 or TRBD2 (6 bases each). Germline V lookup: CDR1 SGHTA, CDR2 FQGTGA. The CDR3 loop spans 16 amino acids. The V and J ends lost 5 bases and 5 bases respectively, with 21 bases between them.

This clonotype has more than one count but fewer than ten. V usage is TRBV14 and J usage is TRBJ2-2; D remains unclear. Trimming removed 3 bases at V and 3 bases at J, with 8 bases between. The CDR3 is 14 residues long. Germline V gene lookup returns CDR1 SGHDN and CDR2 FVKESK. The CDR3 nucleotides are TGTGCCAGCAGCCAGGGGTCCTACACCGGGGAGCTGTTTTTT. Amino acids: CASSQGSYTGELFF.

The V gene is TRBV11-2, the J gene TRBJ1-1, with 7 positions matching TRBD1. Germline V gene data show CDR1 as SGHAT and CDR2 as FQNNGV. This CDR3 is built from 14 residues. Unmatched junction bases numbered 8, after V lost 5 bases and J lost 5 bases. CDR3 residues: CASSDSRGSTEAFF. CDR3 in DNA: TGTGCCAGCAGCGATTCCAGGGGGTCAACTGAAGCTTTCTTT.

This clonotype was counted a few times. The chain uses TRBV11-1 and TRBJ1-1; perhaps TRBD1 as D (5 bases). This CDR3 is built from 15 residues. V gave up 2 bases and J gave up 2 bases, with 12 bases separating them. Germline V CDR1 and CDR2: SGHAT, FQDESV (reference sequence). The CDR3 DNA reads as TGTGCCAGCAGCTTAAGGGCAGGGAGAAACACTGAAGCTTTCTTT. Its protein product is CASSLRAGRNTEAFF.

Concerning this clonotype: The germline gene is not matched at one end of the junction; a read error may be the cause. The chain carries TRBV6-1 and TRBJ2-3, with D perhaps matching TRBD2 (6 bases). The CDR3 runs 16 residues. Germline CDR1 MNHNS, CDR2 SASEGT. The CDR3 nucleotides read TGTGTCAGCAGTGGGGGGTTGCGGTATAGCACAGATACGCAGTATTTT. Its protein is CVSSGGLRYSTDTQYF.

This clonotype appeared a few times. This sequence joins TRBV6-2 or TRBV6-3 and TRBJ2-5, with D hard to call. The CDR3 is 13 residues long. The germline V gene encodes CDR1 MNHEY and CDR2 SVGEGT. V lost 2 bases and J lost 2, with 6 bases in between. The CDR3 sequence is CASSYRTQETQYF. CDR3 coding DNA: TGTGCCAGCAGTTACAGAACACAAGAGACCCAGTACTTC.

This rearrangement joins TRBV14 to TRBJ2-3; D unclear. In germline, CDR1 is SGHDN, CDR2 FVKESK. The CDR3 is 14 amino acids. Trimming shortened V by 6 bases and J by 4 bases, and 14 bases separated the two germline ends. CDR3 loop: CASSVNPHADTQYF. Here the CDR3 DNA reads TGTGCCAGCAGTGTCAACCCACACGCAGATACGCAGTATTTT.